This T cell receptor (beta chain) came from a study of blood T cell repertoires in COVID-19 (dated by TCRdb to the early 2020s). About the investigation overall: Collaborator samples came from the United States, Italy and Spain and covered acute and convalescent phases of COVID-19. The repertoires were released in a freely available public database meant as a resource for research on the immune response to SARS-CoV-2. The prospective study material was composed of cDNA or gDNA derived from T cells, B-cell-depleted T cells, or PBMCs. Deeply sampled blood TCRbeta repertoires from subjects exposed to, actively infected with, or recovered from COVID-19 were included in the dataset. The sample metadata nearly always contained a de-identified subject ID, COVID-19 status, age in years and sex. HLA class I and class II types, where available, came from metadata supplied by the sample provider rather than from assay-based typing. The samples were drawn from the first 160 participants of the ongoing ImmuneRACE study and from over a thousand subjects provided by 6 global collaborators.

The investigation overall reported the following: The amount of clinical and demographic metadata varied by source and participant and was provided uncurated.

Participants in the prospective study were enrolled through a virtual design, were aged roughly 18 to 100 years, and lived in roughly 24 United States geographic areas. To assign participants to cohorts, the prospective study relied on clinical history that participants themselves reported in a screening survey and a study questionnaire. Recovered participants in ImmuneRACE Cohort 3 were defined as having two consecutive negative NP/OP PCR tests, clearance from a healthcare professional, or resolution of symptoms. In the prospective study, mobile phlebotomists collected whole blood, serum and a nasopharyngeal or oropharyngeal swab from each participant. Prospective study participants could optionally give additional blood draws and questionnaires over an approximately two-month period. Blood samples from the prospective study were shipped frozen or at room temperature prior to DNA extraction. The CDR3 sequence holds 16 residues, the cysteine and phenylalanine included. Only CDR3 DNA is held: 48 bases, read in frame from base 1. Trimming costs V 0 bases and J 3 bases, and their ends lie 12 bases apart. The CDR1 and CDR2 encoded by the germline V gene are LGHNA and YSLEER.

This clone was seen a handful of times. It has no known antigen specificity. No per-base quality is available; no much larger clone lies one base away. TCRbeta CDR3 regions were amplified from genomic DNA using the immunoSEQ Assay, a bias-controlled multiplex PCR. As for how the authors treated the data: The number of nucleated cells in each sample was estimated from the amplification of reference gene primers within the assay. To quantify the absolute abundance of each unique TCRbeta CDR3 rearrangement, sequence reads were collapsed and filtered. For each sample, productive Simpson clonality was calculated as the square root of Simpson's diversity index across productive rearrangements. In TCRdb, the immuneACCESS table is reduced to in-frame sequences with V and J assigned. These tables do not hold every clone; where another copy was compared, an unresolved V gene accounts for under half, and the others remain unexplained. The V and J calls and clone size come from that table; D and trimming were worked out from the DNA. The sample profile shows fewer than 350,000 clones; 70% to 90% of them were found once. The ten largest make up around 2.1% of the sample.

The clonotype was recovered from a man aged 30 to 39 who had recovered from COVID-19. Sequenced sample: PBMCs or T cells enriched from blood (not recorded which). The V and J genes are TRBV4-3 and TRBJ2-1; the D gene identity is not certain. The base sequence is TGCGCCAGCAGCCAAGAGGGCACACGATTCTACAATGAGCAGTTCTTC. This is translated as CASSQEGTRFYNEQFF.